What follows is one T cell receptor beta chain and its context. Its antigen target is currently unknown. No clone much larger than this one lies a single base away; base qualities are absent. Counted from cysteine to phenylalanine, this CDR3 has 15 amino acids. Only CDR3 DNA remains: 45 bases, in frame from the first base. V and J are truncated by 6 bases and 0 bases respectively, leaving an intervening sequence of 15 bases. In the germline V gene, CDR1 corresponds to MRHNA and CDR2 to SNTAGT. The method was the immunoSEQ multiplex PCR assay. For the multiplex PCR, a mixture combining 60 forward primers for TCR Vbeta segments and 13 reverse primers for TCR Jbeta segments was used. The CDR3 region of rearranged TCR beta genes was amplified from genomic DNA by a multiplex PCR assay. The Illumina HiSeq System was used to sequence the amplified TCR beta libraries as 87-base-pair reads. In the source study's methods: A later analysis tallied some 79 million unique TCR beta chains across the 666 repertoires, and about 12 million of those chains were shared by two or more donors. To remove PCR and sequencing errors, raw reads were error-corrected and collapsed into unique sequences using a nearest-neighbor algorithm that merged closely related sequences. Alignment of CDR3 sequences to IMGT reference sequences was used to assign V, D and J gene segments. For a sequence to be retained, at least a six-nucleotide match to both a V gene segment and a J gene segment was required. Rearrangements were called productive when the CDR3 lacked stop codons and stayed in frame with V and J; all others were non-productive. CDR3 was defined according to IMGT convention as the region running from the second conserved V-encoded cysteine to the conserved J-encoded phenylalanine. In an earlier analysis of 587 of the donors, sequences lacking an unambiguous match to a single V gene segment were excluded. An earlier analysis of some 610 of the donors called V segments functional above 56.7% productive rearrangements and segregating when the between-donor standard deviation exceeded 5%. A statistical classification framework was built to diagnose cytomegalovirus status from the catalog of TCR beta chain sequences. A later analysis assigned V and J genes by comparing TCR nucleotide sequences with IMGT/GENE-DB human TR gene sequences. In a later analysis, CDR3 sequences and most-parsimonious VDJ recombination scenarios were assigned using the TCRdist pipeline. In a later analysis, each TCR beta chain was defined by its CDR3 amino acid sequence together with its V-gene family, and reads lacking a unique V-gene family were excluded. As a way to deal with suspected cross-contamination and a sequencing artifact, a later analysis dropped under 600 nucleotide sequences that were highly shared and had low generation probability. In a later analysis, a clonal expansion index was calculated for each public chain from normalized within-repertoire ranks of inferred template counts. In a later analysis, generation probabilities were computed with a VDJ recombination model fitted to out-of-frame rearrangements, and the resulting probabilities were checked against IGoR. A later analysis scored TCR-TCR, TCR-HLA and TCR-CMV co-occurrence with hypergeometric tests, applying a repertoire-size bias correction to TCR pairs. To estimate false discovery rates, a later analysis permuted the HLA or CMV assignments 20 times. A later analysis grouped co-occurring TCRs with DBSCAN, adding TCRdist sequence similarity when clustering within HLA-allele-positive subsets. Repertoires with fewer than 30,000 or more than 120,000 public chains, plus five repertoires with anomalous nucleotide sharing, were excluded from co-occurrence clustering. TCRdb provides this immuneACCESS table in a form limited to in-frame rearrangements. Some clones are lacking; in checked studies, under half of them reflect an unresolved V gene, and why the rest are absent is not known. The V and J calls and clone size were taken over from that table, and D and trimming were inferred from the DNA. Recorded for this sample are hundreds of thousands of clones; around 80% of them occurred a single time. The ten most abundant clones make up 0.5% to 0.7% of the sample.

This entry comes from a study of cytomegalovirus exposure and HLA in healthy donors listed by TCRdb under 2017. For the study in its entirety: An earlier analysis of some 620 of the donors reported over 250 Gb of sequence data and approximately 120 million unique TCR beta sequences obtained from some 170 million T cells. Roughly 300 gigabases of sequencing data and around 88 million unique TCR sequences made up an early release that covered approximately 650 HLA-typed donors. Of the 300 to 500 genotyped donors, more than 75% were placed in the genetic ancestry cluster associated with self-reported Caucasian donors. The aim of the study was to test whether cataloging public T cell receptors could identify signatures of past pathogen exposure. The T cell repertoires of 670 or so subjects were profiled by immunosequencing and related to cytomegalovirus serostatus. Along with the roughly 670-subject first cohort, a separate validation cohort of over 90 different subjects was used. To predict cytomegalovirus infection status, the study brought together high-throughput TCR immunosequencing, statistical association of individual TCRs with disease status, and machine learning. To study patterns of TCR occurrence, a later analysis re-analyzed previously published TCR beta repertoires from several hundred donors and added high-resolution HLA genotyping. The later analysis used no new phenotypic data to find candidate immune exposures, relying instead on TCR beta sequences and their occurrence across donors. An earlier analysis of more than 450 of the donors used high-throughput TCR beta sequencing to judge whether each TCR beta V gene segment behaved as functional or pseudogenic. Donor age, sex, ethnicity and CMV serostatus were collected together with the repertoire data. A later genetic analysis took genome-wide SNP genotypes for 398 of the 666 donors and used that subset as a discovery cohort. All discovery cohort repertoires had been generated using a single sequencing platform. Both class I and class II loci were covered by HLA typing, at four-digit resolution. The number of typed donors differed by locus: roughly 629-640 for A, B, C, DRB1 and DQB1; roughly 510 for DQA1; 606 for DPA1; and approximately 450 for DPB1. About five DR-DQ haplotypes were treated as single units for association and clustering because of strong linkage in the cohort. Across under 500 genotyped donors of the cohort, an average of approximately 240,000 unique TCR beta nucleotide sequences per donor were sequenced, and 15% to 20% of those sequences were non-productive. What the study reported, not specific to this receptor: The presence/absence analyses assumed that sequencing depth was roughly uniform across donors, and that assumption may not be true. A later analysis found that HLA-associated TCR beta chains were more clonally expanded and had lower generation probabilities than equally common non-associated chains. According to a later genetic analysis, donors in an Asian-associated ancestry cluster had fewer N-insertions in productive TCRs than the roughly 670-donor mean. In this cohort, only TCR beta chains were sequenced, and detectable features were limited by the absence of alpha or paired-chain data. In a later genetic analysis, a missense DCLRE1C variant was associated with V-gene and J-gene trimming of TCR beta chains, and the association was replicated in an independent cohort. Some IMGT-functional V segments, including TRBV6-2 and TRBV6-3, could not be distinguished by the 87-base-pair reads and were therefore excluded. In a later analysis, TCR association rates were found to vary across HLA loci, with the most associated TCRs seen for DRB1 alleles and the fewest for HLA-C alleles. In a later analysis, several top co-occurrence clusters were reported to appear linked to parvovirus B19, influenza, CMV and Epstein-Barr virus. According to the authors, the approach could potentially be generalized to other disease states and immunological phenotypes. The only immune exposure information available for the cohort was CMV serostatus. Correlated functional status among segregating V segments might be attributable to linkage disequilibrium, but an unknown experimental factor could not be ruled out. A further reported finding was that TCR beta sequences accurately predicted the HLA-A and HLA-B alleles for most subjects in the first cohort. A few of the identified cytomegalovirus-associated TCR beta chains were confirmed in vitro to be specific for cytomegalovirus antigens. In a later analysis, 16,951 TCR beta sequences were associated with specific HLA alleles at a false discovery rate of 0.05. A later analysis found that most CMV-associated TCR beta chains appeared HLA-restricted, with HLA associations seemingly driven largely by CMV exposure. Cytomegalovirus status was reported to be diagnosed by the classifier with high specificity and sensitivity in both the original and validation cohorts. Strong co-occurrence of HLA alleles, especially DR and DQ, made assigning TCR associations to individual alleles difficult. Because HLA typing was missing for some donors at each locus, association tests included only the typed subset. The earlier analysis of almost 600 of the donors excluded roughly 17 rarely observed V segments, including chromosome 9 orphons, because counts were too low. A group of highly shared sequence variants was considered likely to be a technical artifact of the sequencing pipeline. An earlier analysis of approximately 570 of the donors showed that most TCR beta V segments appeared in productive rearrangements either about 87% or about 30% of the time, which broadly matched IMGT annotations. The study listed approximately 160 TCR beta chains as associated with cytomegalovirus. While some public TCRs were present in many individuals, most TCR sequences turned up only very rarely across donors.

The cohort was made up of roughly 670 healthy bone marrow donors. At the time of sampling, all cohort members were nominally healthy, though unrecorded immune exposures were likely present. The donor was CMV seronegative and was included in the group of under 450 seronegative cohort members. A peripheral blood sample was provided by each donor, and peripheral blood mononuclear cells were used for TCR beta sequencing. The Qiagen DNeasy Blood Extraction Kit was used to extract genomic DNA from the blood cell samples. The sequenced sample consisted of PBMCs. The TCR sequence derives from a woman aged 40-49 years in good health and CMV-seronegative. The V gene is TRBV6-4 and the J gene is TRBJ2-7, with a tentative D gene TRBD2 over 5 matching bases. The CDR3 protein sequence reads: CASSLSVGASYEQYF. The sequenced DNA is TGTGCCAGCAGCCTCTCGGTGGGAGCCTCCTACGAGCAGTACTTC.